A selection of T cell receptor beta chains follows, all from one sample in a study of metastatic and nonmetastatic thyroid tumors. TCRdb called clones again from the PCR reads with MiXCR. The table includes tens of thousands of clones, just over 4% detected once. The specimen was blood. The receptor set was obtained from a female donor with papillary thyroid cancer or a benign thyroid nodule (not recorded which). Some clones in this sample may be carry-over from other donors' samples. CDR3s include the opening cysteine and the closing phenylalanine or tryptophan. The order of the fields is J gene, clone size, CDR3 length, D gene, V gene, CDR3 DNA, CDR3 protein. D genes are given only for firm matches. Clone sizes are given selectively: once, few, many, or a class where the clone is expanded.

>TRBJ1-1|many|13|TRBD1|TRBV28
TGTGCCAGCAGTCGACCGGACAGGGGAGCAGCTTTCTTT
CASSRPDRGAAFF
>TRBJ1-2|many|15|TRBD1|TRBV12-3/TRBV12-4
TGTGCCAGCAGTCACGACCGGGACAGGGGCTATGGCTACACCTTC
CASSHDRDRGYGYTF
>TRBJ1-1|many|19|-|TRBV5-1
TGCGCCAGCAGCCCAGGGGCTCTCAGGACGATGGTGGTGAACACTGAAGCTTTCTTT
CASSPGALRTMVVNTEAFF
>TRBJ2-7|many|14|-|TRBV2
TGTGCCAGCAGTCCTGGGTCTAGCTTCTACGAGCAGTACTTC
CASSPGSSFYEQYF
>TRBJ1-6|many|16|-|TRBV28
TGTGCCAGCAGTTTAAGTGGCAGTAGTAGTAATTCACCCCTCCACTTT
CASSLSGSSSNSPLHF
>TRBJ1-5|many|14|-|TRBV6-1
TGTGCCAGCAAACAGGACAGCAGCAATCAGCCCCAGCATTTT
CASKQDSSNQPQHF
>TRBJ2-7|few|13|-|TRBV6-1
TGTGCCAGCAGTCAGACTGACTTCTACGAGCAGTACTTC
CASSQTDFYEQYF
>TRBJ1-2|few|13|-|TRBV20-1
TGCAGTGCCGGGCTCTGGGTCCGAAATATCTACACCTTC
CSAGLWVRNIYTF
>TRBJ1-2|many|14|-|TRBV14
TGTGCCAGCAGCCAGGGCAGGGGTGACTATGGCTACACCTTC
CASSQGRGDYGYTF
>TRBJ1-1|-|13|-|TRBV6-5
TGTGCCAGCAGTTATGGGGGTAGCACTGAAGCTTTCTTT
CASSYGGSTEAFF
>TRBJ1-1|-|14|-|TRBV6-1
TGTGCCAGTAGTGAAGCTACCCCCGGGAGGGGAGCTTTCTTT
CASSEATPGRGAFF
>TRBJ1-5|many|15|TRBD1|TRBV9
TGTGCCAGCAGCGCCGGGACAGGTGGGCATCAGCCCCAGCATTTT
CASSAGTGGHQPQHF
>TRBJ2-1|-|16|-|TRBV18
TGTGCCAGCTCAACAACTAGCCTCGGTTCACCTAATGAGCAGTTCTTC
CASSTTSLGSPNEQFF
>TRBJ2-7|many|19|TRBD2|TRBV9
TGTGCCAGCAGCCCGACGGGACTAGCGGGACCAAGCGGCTACTACGAGCAGTACTTC
CASSPTGLAGPSGYYEQYF
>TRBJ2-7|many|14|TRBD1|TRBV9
TGTGCCAGCAGCGTAACCGGGACAGGGGTCGAGCAGTACTTC
CASSVTGTGVEQYF